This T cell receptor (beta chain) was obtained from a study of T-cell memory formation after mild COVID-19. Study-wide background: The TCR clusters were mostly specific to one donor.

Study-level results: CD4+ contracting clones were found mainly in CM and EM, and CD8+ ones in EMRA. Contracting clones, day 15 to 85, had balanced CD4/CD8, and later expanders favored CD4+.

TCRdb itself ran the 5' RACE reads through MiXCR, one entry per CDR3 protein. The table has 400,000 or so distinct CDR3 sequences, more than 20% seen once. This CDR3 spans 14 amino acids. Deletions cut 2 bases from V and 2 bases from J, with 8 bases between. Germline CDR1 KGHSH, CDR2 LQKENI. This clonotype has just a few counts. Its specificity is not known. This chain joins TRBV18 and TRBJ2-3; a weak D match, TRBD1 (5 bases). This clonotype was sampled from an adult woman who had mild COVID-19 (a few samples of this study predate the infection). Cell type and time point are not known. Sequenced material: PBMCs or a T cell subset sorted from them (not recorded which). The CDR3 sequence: CASSPSTVTDTQYF. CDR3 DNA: TGTGCCAGCTCACCATCGACAGTCACAGATACGCAGTATTTT.